The source of this TCR beta chain is a study of shared clonotypes between healthy human individuals. Here immunoSEQ multiplex PCR was the method, and the copy in TCRdb shows in-frame clones only, minus some. The table records hundreds of thousands of clones, roughly 97% of them present only once. V was trimmed by 2 bases and J by 7 bases, leaving 4 bases between them. The V gene's germline CDR1 is SGHDT and CDR2 YYEEEE. This CDR3 comprises 11 residues. This sequence originates from a woman aged 25 to 39 in good health. The V call is TRBV5-6, the J call TRBJ2-1; D not resolved. What was sequenced was naive CD4+ T cells sorted from blood. Subset specified: CD45RA+ positively selected. CDR3 loop: CASSFSNEQFF. CDR3 DNA: TGTGCCAGCAGCTTTAGTAATGAGCAGTTCTTC.